The T cell receptor beta chain described here comes from a study of shared clonotypes between healthy human individuals. Repertoires were generated with immunoSEQ multiplex PCR, while TCRdb's copy carries only in-frame clones and drops some. The table has about 490,000 clones, over 60% seen once. For this clone: Its antigen is not identified.

The CDR3 totals 14 residues. The ends were cut back, 5 bases at V and 1 base at J, with 9 bases in the middle. CDR1 is SNHLY and CDR2 is FYNNEI in the germline V gene. The healthy adult donors were HIV-negative and reported no recent acute infections or vaccinations. Study-level findings and limits: An effect of sequencing depth on clonotype sharing among donors was expected.

The V and J genes are TRBV2 and TRBJ1-5; perhaps TRBD1 as D (6 bases). This TCR was recovered from a woman aged 40 to 49 in good health. Some clones in this sample may be carry-over from other donors' samples. The sample taken for sequencing was PBMCs. The DNA for the CDR3 is TGTGCCAGCAGTAAGGACAGAAGCAATCAGCCCCAGCATTTT. Residues: CASSKDRSNQPQHF.